The 14 T cell receptor beta chains listed next were all sequenced from one sample in a study of T cell responses to AZD1222 COVID-19 vaccine. The assay was immunoSEQ multiplex PCR, and TCRdb's table has in-frame clones only and misses some. The sample holds under 150,000 clones, around nine tenths seen once. This material consisted of peripheral blood, taken 28 days after the second AZD1222 dose. The receptors originated from an adult who received the AZD1222 COVID-19 vaccine.

The chain couples TRBV2 to TRBJ1-2; 7 bases align to TRBD1. CDR3 length equals 16 residues. Germline trimming cut 3 bases from V and 3 bases from J; bases unmatched to any gene: 10. The germline CDR1 and CDR2 sequences are SNHLY and FYNNEI. The CDR3 DNA follows: TGTGCCAGCAGTGATCGCGGGCAGGGGGGGGACTATGGCTACACCTTC. It encodes CASSDRGQGGDYGYTF.

This chain joins TRBV4-3 and TRBJ1-2; D is undetermined. With 5 bases removed from V and 4 bases from J, the gap between germline ends came to 8 bases. The V gene's germline CDR1 is LGHNA and CDR2 YSLEER. The length of the CDR3 is 12 residues. The CDR3 is CASSIGGYGYTF. In nucleotides, the CDR3 is TGCGCCAGCAGCATCGGTGGCTATGGCTACACCTTC.

The chain links TRBV19 to TRBJ1-3; D is ambiguous. Trimming stripped 8 bases from V and 0 bases from J, with 14 bases between. The CDR3 is 15 residues long. Germline CDR1 LNHDA, CDR2 SQIVND (reference sequence). As DNA, the CDR3 is TGTGCCAGTGGCGCGTCGAGGGACTCTGGAAACACCATATATTTT. Its translation is CASGASRDSGNTIYF. Drawing the rest from reference TRBV19 and TRBJ1-3, the complete variable domain is DGGITQSPKYLFRKEGQNVTLSCEQNLNHDAMYWYRQDPGQGLRLIYYSQIVNDFQKGDIAEGYSVSREKKESFPLTVTSAQKNPTAFYLCASGASRDSGNTIYFGEGSWLTVV.

The chain recombines TRBV13 with TRBJ2-2; D gene uncertain. Per germline, CDR1 PRHDT and CDR2 FYEKMQ (reference sequence). V was clipped by 5 bases and J by 7 bases, with 20 bases between them. The CDR3 extends over 16 amino acids. CDR3 region: CASSPGVGHGIGELFF. The CDR3 DNA reads TGTGCCAGCAGCCCTGGAGTAGGTCATGGGATCGGGGAGCTGTTTTTT.

V usage is TRBV24-1 and J usage is TRBJ1-1; tentative D call: TRBD1 (6 bases). The V and J ends lost 3 bases and 10 bases respectively, with 11 bases between them. The CDR3 has 12 residues. The germline V gene has CDR1 KGHDR and CDR2 SFDVKD. Here the CDR3 reads CATSDRGGSAFF. For the CDR3, the DNA is TGTGCCACCAGTGATAGGGGGGGTTCAGCTTTCTTT.

The J gene is TRBJ2-1, the V gene TRBV27; no definite D call. Trimming removed 7 bases at V and 0 bases at J, with 16 bases between. The CDR3 sequence is 16 residues long. The germline V gene has CDR1 MNHEY and CDR2 SMNVEV (reference sequence). The CDR3 coding sequence is TGTGCCAGCACCCCTTGGCGACGTAACTCCTACAATGAGCAGTTCTTC. Translated: CASTPWRRNSYNEQFF.

The CDR3: CASSVDTSGRILGSAGELFF. DNA for the CDR3: TGTGCCAGCAGCGTAGACACTAGCGGGAGAATACTGGGTTCGGCCGGGGAGCTGTTTTTT. J is TRBJ2-2 and V is TRBV9; 11 nucleotides align to TRBD2. The CDR3 length is 20 residues. Germline V gene data show CDR1 as SGDLS and CDR2 as YYNGEE. J was trimmed by 6 bases and V by 0 bases; bases with no gene match: 16. The variable domain in full, with the rest retrieved from reference TRBV9 and TRBJ2-2, is DSGVTQTPKHLITATGQRVTLRCSPRSGDLSVYWYQQSLDQGLQFLIQYYNGEERAKGNILERFSAQQFPDLHSELNLSSLELGDSALYFCASSVDTSGRILGSAGELFFGEGSRLTVL.

The chain is built from TRBV5-1 and TRBJ2-1; D possibly uses TRBD1 or TRBD2 (6 bases each). This CDR3 has 15 residues. Germline V gene sequence: CDR1 SGHRS, CDR2 YFSETQ. The V and J ends lost 0 bases and 6 bases respectively, with 13 bases between them. The CDR3 nucleotides read TGCGCCAGCAGCTTGGCCGGGGGCCAGACCAATGAGCAGTTCTTC. Translated: CASSLAGGQTNEQFF.

The chain carries TRBV5-4 and TRBJ1-6; possible D gene TRBD1, 5 bases. Trimming removed 0 bases at V and 12 bases at J, with 13 bases between. From germline, CDR1 is SGHNT and CDR2 YYREEE (reference sequence). This CDR3 is 14 amino acids long. This CDR3 is CASSLGGGGKPLHF. DNA for the CDR3: TGTGCCAGCAGCTTGGGTGGGGGAGGGAAACCCCTCCACTTT. The full variable domain, completed using reference TRBV5-4 and TRBJ1-6, is ETGVTQSPTHLIKTRGQQVTLRCSSQSGHNTVSWYQQALGQGPQFIFQYYREEENGRGNFPPRFSGLQFPNYSSELNVNALELDDSALYLCASSLGGGGKPLHFGNGTRLTVT.

This clone has a handful of counts. The V and J genes are TRBV5-6 and TRBJ2-7; 11 bases line up with TRBD2. V lost 5 bases, J lost 1 base, and 5 bases stayed unmatched. The V gene's germline CDR1 is SGHDT and CDR2 YYEEEE. The CDR3 runs 15 residues. CDR3 amino acids: CASRPLAGVSYEQYV. CDR3 DNA sequence: TGTGCCAGCAGGCCACTAGCGGGGGTATCCTACGAGCAGTACGTC.

The chain is built from TRBV29-1 and TRBJ2-7; D is tentatively TRBD1 or TRBD2 (6 bases each). CDR3 length: 15 amino acids. Germline CDR1 and CDR2: SQVTM and ANQGSEA. The ends were cut back, 6 bases at V and 2 bases at J, with 20 bases in the middle. CDR3 region: CSVGAGGLVAYEQYF. The CDR3 nucleotides are TGCAGCGTGGGGGCTGGGGGGTTGGTTGCCTACGAGCAGTACTTC.

The rearrangement joins TRBV19 to TRBJ1-2; D gene unclear. The V gene lost 7 bases and the J gene lost 6 bases, with 24 bases spanning the gap. The CDR3 extends over 16 amino acids. Germline CDR1 LNHDA, CDR2 SQIVND (reference sequence). The CDR3 DNA follows: TGTGCCAGTACGTCGCAGTTGGATACCCGGTTGGATGGCTACACCTTC. Protein product: CASTSQLDTRLDGYTF.

Comment on this clone: The sample contains more than one DNA sequence encoding this CDR3. The chain carries TRBV4-1 and TRBJ2-2; TRBD1 matches at 11 bases. J was trimmed by 0 bases and V by 3 bases; bases with no gene match: 0. This CDR3 region has 16 residues. Germline V gives CDR1 MGHRA, CDR2 YSYEKL. The CDR3 region has the DNA TGCGCCAGCAGCCAGGGACAGGGGGCGAACACCGGGGAGCTGTTTTTT. Its translation is CASSQGQGANTGELFF.

The V and J genes are TRBV12-3 or TRBV12-4 and TRBJ1-5, with D unclear. CDR3 length: 12 residues. V was trimmed by 1 base and J by 10 bases, leaving 8 bases between them. The DNA for the CDR3 is TGTGCCAGCAGTTTAGGTCCGATCCCCCAGCATTTT. Translated, it gives CASSLGPIPQHF.